This T cell receptor (beta chain) appears in the sequencing data of a study of breast tumors, draining lymph nodes, adjacent tissues. The ends lost 7 bases at V and 4 bases at J; junction bases unmatched: 5. CDR1 and CDR2 (germline): MGHRA, YSYEKL. CDR3 length: 14 residues. About this clonotype: No antigen is known for it.

Study-level findings and limits: Findings are consistent with lymph node origin and intratumoral expansion of most tumor T cells. The lymph node origin of tumor T cells was framed as consistent with a hypothesis, not demonstrated. Compared with lymph nodes, tumors were less diverse; compared with nontumor tissue, more.

TCRdb independently ran MiXCR on the multiplex PCR reads; one entry per CDR3 protein. The repertoire has 20,000 to 25,000 distinct CDR3 sequences, roughly 40% of them found once; the top ten carry around a quarter. The rearrangement joins TRBV4-1 to TRBJ2-1, with TRBD2 matching 9 bases. The clonotype comes from a female donor with breast cancer. Some clones in this sample may be carry-over from other donors' samples. The sequencing input was breast tumor tissue. CDR3 in DNA: TGCGCCAGCATGGCGGGAGGGGGGTACAATGAGCAGTTCTTC. It codes for CASMAGGGYNEQFF.